This T cell receptor beta chain was profiled in a study of control samples from healthy donors and cancer patients. This CDR3 comprises 13 residues. CDR1 SGHDN and CDR2 FVKESK come from the germline V gene. V lost 4 bases to trimming and J lost 10 bases; unmatched junction nucleotides: 6. TCRdb keeps only in-frame clones here, not all; method: immunoSEQ multiplex PCR. The table has about 170,000 clones, 90% to 95% seen once. This clone was counted a few times. The sequence was obtained from a woman aged 25-40 years in good health. This rearrangement joins TRBV14 to TRBJ2-4; 8 bases match TRBD2. The sequencing input was blood. Here the CDR3 DNA reads TGTGCCAGCAGCCCAGGACTAGCCGGAATTCAGTACTTC. As protein: CASSPGLAGIQYF.